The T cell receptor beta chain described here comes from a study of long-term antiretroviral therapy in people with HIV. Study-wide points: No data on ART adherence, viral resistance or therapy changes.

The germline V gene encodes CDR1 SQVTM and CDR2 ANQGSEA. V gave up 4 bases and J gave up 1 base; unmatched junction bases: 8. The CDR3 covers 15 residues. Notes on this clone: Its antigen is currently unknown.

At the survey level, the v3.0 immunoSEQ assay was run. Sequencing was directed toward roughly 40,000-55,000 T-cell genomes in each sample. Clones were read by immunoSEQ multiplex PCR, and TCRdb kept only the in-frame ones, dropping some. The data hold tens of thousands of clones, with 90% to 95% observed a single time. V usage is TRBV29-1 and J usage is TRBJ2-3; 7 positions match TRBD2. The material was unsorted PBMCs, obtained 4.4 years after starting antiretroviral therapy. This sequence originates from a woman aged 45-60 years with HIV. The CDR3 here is CSVVGLRGGTDTQYF. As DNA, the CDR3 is TGCAGCGTTGTTGGGTTACGGGGGGGCACAGATACGCAGTATTTT.